Listed here are 30 T cell receptor beta chains from one sample, sequenced in a study of T cells in Graves' hyperthyroidism and ophthalmopathy. The CDR3 regions of TCR beta were amplified from RNA transcripts. With the HTBI primer set, the TCR CDR3 went through a first round of RT-PCR. TCRdb itself ran the multiplex PCR reads through MiXCR, one entry per CDR3 protein. This sample yields roughly 400,000 distinct CDR3 sequences, of which around 16% are seen a single time; 28% belongs to the top ten. The sample was blood. These receptors came from a woman between 18 and 29 years old with Graves' hyperthyroidism that later progressed to Graves' ophthalmopathy.

Concerning this clonotype itself: The conserved phenylalanine or tryptophan is not found at the CDR3 terminus, so this likely reflects a read error. The rearrangement joins TRBV6-2 or TRBV6-3 to TRBJ2-2; D call uncertain. Germline values: CDR1 MNHEY, CDR2 SVGEGT. V lost 7 bases, J lost 0 bases, and 21 bases lay in between. The CDR3 consists of 18 residues. CDR3 sequence (DNA): TGTGCCAGCACCTACTCGCCCACCTCCCTTTCGAACACCGGGGAGCTGTTTTCT. This sequence encodes CASTYSPTSLSNTGELFS.

This clonotype was found many times. V and J are TRBV10-3 and TRBJ2-3, with TRBD2 matching 8 bases. Germline CDR1 reads ENHRY; CDR2 reads SYGVKD. Germline trimming cut 10 bases from V and 2 bases from J; bases unmatched to any gene: 14. The CDR3 spans 16 residues. The CDR3 loop reads CATQLPTSGPTDTQYF. The CDR3 DNA reads as TGTGCCACCCAACTTCCCACTAGCGGACCCACAGATACGCAGTATTTT.

This clonotype showed up just a few times. This rearrangement joins TRBV7-9 to TRBJ2-1; 7 bases align to TRBD2. The CDR3 has 15 amino acids. Germline assignment: CDR1 SEHNR and CDR2 FQNEAQ (reference sequence). V was clipped by 5 bases and J by 3 bases; unmatched bases: 7. CDR3 sequence: CASSPRTRDYNEQFF. The CDR3 DNA follows: TGTGCCAGCAGCCCCAGGACTAGAGACTACAATGAGCAGTTCTTC.

Regarding this clonotype: Being one base from a much bigger clone, this may be a read error. This chain connects TRBV12-3 or TRBV12-4 to TRBJ2-1; tentatively, D is TRBD1 (5 bases). Trimming removed 8 bases at V and 5 bases at J, with 13 bases between. CDR3 size: 13 residues. CDR3 in amino acids: CASVRQINNEQFF. CDR3 in DNA: TGTGCCAGCGTCAGACAGATAAACAATGAGCAGTTCTTC.

This rearrangement joins TRBV29-1 to TRBJ2-6, with D maybe TRBD1 (6 bases). V was clipped by 6 bases and J by 5 bases, with 14 bases between them. Germline values: CDR1 SQVTM, CDR2 ANQGSEA. The CDR3 is 14 residues long. The DNA for the CDR3 is TGCAGCGTCTCAGCAGGGGCCTGGGCCAACGTCCTGACTTTC. Translating gives CSVSAGAWANVLTF. The full variable domain, with the rest looked up from reference TRBV29-1 and TRBJ2-6, is SAVISQKPSRDICQRGTSLTIQCQVDSQVTMMFWYRQQPGQSLTLIATANQGSEATYESGFVIDKFPISRPNLTFSTLTVSNMSPEDSSIYLCSVSAGAWANVLTFGAGSRLTVL.

This clonotype was detected ten times or more. This chain uses TRBV2 with TRBJ1-2, with 7 bases matching TRBD1. Unmatched junction bases numbered 16, after V lost 6 bases and J lost 6 bases. This CDR3 has 16 residues. The germline V gene encodes CDR1 SNHLY and CDR2 FYNNEI. CDR3 loop: CASSHSTGDEPNGYTF. The CDR3 nucleotides read TGTGCCAGCAGCCACTCAACAGGGGATGAACCGAATGGCTACACCTTC. The full variable domain, rest sourced from reference TRBV2 and TRBJ1-2, is EPEVTQTPSHQVTQMGQEVILRCVPISNHLYFYWYRQILGQKVEFLVSFYNNEISEKSEIFDDQFSVERPDGSNFTLKIRSTKLEDSAMYFCASSHSTGDEPNGYTFGSGTRLTVV.

The CDR3, as DNA: TGTGCCACCAGCAGAGATCGGAACTCGAGGGGAGAGACCCAGTACTTC. Translating it yields CATSRDRNSRGETQYF. The chain has TRBV15 and TRBJ2-5; tentatively, D is TRBD1 or TRBD2 (5 bases each). V lost 0 bases and J 4 bases, leaving 15 bases between the germline ends. The germline CDR1 and CDR2 sequences are LNHNV and YYDKDF (reference sequence). The CDR3 sequence is 16 residues long. Together with reference TRBV15 and TRBJ2-5, the CDR3 gives the full variable domain: DAMVIQNPRYQVTQFGKPVTLSCSQTLNHNVMYWYQQKSSQAPKLLFHYYDKDFNNEADTPDNFQSRRPNTSFCFLDIRSPGLGDTAMYLCATSRDRNSRGETQYFGPGTRLLVL.

This clonotype has a count of ten or more. The J gene is TRBJ2-1, the V gene TRBV5-1; 8 bases align to TRBD2. V lost 0 bases, J lost 3 bases, and 11 bases stayed unmatched. CDR3 size: 18 residues. Germline CDR1 is SGHRS and CDR2 is YFSETQ. CDR3 coding DNA: TGCGCCAGCAGCTTGGAAGGACGGGAGGGCCCTCACTACAATGAGCAGTTCTTC. Its protein is CASSLEGREGPHYNEQFF.

This clonotype appeared many times. The chain carries TRBV27 and TRBJ2-7, with D maybe TRBD2 (5 bases). V lost 4 bases and J 1 base, leaving 8 bases between the germline ends. CDR1 MNHEY and CDR2 SMNVEV come from the germline V gene (reference sequence). This CDR3 is 13 amino acids long. The CDR3 is CASSYEGSYEQYF. The CDR3 bases are TGTGCCAGCAGTTATGAGGGTTCCTACGAGCAGTACTTC.

Remarks on this clonotype: This clone may be a read error of a much larger clone one base away. The chain carries TRBV27 and TRBJ2-7, with TRBD2 as a possible D gene (5 bases). The CDR3 is 15 residues long. CDR1 and CDR2 (germline): MNHEY, SMNVEV (reference sequence). The CDR3 region has the DNA TGTGCCAGAAGTTTTAGGGCGGGCGAATCCTACGAGCAGTACTTC. As protein: CARSFRAGESYEQYF.

Concerning this clonotype itself: This could be a read error, since a much larger clone is one nucleotide away. The rearrangement uses TRBV20-1 and TRBJ1-1, with D perhaps TRBD1 (5 bases). Germline CDR1 DFQATT, CDR2 SNEGSKA (reference sequence). The CDR3 is 14 residues long. The CDR3 spells CSASPDRRGQLASF. For the CDR3, the DNA is TGCAGTGCGAGCCCAGACCGCCGGGGCCAGTTAGCTTCCTTT.

In its sample, this clonotype was seen many times. The chain carries TRBV30 and TRBJ1-2; D is ambiguous. This CDR3 is built from 16 residues. The ends were cut back, 2 bases at V and 3 bases at J, with 19 bases in the middle. Germline values: CDR1 GTSNPN, CDR2 SVGIG (reference sequence). The CDR3 DNA sequence: TGTGCCTGGAGTTTAGGACGGTTTTACGGGGACTATGGCTACACCTTC. Translation: CAWSLGRFYGDYGYTF.

This clonotype was seen many times. This chain uses TRBV7-2 with TRBJ2-1; 7 positions agree with TRBD2. The trim removed 4 bases at V and 13 bases at J, leaving 7 bases unmatched. Germline V gene data show CDR1 as SGHTA and CDR2 as FQGNSA. This CDR3 is 12 amino acids long. The CDR3 DNA reads as TGTGCCAGCAGCTCCTCCGGGAGGAACCAGTTCTTC. Translating it yields CASSSSGRNQFF.

The V and J genes are TRBV7-8 and TRBJ2-1; possibly TRBD1 for D (7 bases). CDR1 is SGHVS and CDR2 is FQNEAQ in the germline V gene. This CDR3 spans 17 amino acids. Trimming removed 7 bases at V and 4 bases at J, with 23 bases between. As DNA, the CDR3 is TGTGCCAGCAACCCAGACAGGGAGCCAGGGGGGTACAATGAGCAGTTCTTC. Its protein product is CASNPDREPGGYNEQFF.

This clonotype has ten or more counts. The CDR3, as DNA: TGTGCCAGCAGCTTAGTTGGCGGGAGTCAAGGCTACGAGCAGTACTTC. Protein: CASSLVGGSQGYEQYF. J is TRBJ2-7 and V is TRBV7-2; 7 positions match TRBD2. The CDR3 contains 16 residues. Germline V gene sequence: CDR1 SGHTA, CDR2 FQGNSA. J lost 3 bases, V lost 1 base, and 9 bases had no gene match.

The table lists this clonotype with many counts. The chain couples TRBV7-8 to TRBJ2-7; 7 nucleotides agree with TRBD1. Germline V gene data show CDR1 as SGHVS and CDR2 as FQNEAQ. The CDR3 runs to 15 residues. Unmatched junction bases numbered 10, after V lost 6 bases and J lost 2 bases. The CDR3 loop is CASRPTGSVAYEQYF. The CDR3 bases are TGTGCCAGCAGGCCGACAGGGTCAGTGGCCTACGAGCAGTACTTC. The full variable domain, its missing parts supplied by reference TRBV7-8 and TRBJ2-7, is GAGVSQSPRYKVAKRGQDVALRCDPISGHVSLFWYQQALGQGPEFLTYFQNEAQLDKSGLPSDRFFAERPEGSVSTLKIQRTQQEDSAVYLCASRPTGSVAYEQYFGPGTRLTVT.

In this sample, this clonotype turned up many times. The rearrangement uses TRBV10-3 and TRBJ2-7; 9 bases are shared with TRBD2. Germline assignment: CDR1 ENHRY and CDR2 SYGVKD. The CDR3 is 16 amino acids. Losses at the gene ends were 0 bases for V and 2 bases for J; bases not matched to a gene: 5. CDR3 sequence reads: CAISESLSGGAYEQYF. As DNA, the CDR3 is TGTGCCATCAGTGAGTCCCTTAGCGGGGGTGCCTACGAGCAGTACTTC.

For this clonotype: A junction end diverges from the germline sequence, so it may reflect a read error. The gene calls are TRBV13 and TRBJ2-1; D is unresolved. Germline V gene sequence: CDR1 PRHDT, CDR2 FYEKMQ (reference sequence). The CDR3 has 15 amino acids. CDR3 DNA: TGTGCCAGCAGCCTACCCTCTAGAATCAACAATGAGCGGTTCTTC. Translated, it gives CASSLPSRINNERFF.

This chain connects TRBV12-3 or TRBV12-4 to TRBJ2-3; 7 nucleotides match TRBD1. The CDR3 extends over 15 amino acids. Losses at the gene ends were 6 bases for V and 0 bases for J; bases not matched to a gene: 6. This CDR3 is CASSPGGVSTDTQYF. CDR3 coding DNA: TGTGCCAGCAGCCCAGGGGGAGTGAGCACAGATACGCAGTATTTT.

This clonotype has at least ten counts. This sequence joins TRBV27 and TRBJ2-3, with D maybe TRBD2 (5 bases). The CDR3 runs to 15 residues. Germline CDR1 MNHEY, CDR2 SMNVEV (reference sequence). V lost 8 bases and J lost 2, with 17 bases in between. The CDR3: CASSSGDDLTDTQYF. Written as DNA, the CDR3 is TGTGCCAGCTCAAGCGGCGACGACCTCACAGATACGCAGTATTTT.

V is TRBV20-1 and J is TRBJ1-6; D might be TRBD1 (5 bases). In germline, CDR1 is DFQATT, CDR2 SNEGSKA (reference sequence). V was pared by 6 bases and J by 7 bases, with 16 bases between. The CDR3 has 14 amino acids. The DNA for the CDR3 is TGCAGTGCGAGGGACCTTCAAGTGAATTCACCCCTCCACTTT. It encodes CSARDLQVNSPLHF.

The genes are TRBV28 and TRBJ1-2; a weak D match, TRBD1 (5 bases). The V end lost 5 bases, the J end lost 2 bases, and 15 bases lay between the germline ends. This CDR3 contains 15 residues. Germline-derived CDR1 and CDR2 are MDHEN and SYDVKM. CDR3 protein: CASSPQGYRNYGYTF. The CDR3 DNA is TGTGCCAGCAGTCCCCAGGGATATCGAAACTATGGCTACACCTTC.

The chain joins TRBV12-5 to TRBJ2-7; possibly TRBD1 for D (5 bases). This CDR3 has 15 amino acids. V dropped 7 bases and J dropped 0 bases, with 16 bases sitting between them. Germline V gives CDR1 LGHNT, CDR2 FRNRAP. This chain's CDR3 is CASVRRSRDSYEQYF. The CDR3 nucleotides are TGTGCTAGTGTTCGAAGGAGCAGGGACTCCTACGAGCAGTACTTC. Complete variable domain (other parts from reference TRBV12-5 and TRBJ2-7): DARVTQTPRHKVTEMGQEVTMRCQPILGHNTVFWYRQTMMQGLELLAYFRNRAPLDDSGMPKDRFSAEMPDATLATLKIQPSEPRDSAVYFCASVRRSRDSYEQYFGPGTRLTVT.

About this clonotype: A read error may explain this, as a much larger clone is one base away. This chain uses TRBV28 with TRBJ1-2, with 8 bases fitting TRBD1. This CDR3 region has 14 residues. With 5 bases clipped from V and 2 bases from J, the junction kept 4 bases outside the gene matches. Germline CDR1 and CDR2: MDHEN and SYDVKM. The DNA for the CDR3 is TGTGCCAGCAGTATATCAGGGGGCAACTATGGCTACACCTTC. This gives the protein CASSISGGNYGYTF.

The chain is built from TRBV15 and TRBJ2-1, with 9 bases that match TRBD2. The CDR3 consists of 16 residues. Looked up from germline, CDR1 is LNHNV and CDR2 is YYDKDF (reference sequence). The V and J ends lost 3 bases and 2 bases, in that order; junction bases with no gene match: 5. The DNA for the CDR3 is TGTGCCACCAGCAGCCCCGGACTAGCGACCTACAATGAGCAGTTCTTC. It specifies CATSSPGLATYNEQFF. The full variable domain, in which reference TRBV15 and TRBJ2-1 provide the parts outside the CDR3, is DAMVIQNPRYQVTQFGKPVTLSCSQTLNHNVMYWYQQKSSQAPKLLFHYYDKDFNNEADTPDNFQSRRPNTSFCFLDIRSPGLGDTAMYLCATSSPGLATYNEQFFGPGTRLTVL.

This clonotype was counted many times. The rearrangement joins TRBV27 to TRBJ2-7; a weak D match, TRBD1 (6 bases). V was shortened by 8 bases and J by 6 bases, with 20 bases between the two germline ends. Looked up from germline, CDR1 is MNHEY and CDR2 is SMNVEV (reference sequence). CDR3 length equals 14 residues. The CDR3 sequence is CASRLRGSNFEQYF. The CDR3 DNA reads as TGTGCCAGCCGCCTGAGGGGGAGCAATTTCGAGCAGTACTTC.

The chain has TRBV24-1 and TRBJ2-5; tentatively, D is TRBD1 (7 bases). The V gene's germline CDR1 is KGHDR and CDR2 SFDVKD. CDR3 size: 17 residues. V was clipped by 0 bases and J by 2 bases, with 15 bases between them. CDR3 coding DNA: TGTGCCACCAGTGATTTGGGGGACAGACTAGATCAAGAGACCCAGTACTTC. Translated: CATSDLGDRLDQETQYF.

Only a few counts were recorded for this clonotype. The genes are TRBV6-5 and TRBJ1-2, with D tentatively TRBD1 (5 bases). The CDR3 has 15 residues. V dropped 2 bases and J dropped 7 bases, with 17 bases sitting between them. Germline V lookup: CDR1 MNHEY, CDR2 SVGAGI. The CDR3 loop is CASSYSREGGGGYTF. The CDR3 DNA is TGTGCCAGCAGTTACAGCCGCGAAGGTGGGGGTGGCTACACCTTC.

This clonotype was observed many times. This chain joins TRBV6-8 and TRBJ2-3, with 9 nucleotides matching TRBD1. Germline CDR1 MNHGY, CDR2 SAAAGT. This CDR3 comprises 17 residues. Losses at the gene ends were 0 bases for V and 0 bases for J; bases not matched to a gene: 4. The DNA of the CDR3 is TGTGCCAGCAGTTACTCCCGGGACAGGGAAAGCACAGATACGCAGTATTTT. Its protein product is CASSYSRDRESTDTQYF.

The V call is TRBV10-3, the J call TRBJ1-4; no firm D call. This CDR3 comprises 13 residues. Per germline, CDR1 ENHRY and CDR2 SYGVKD. The V gene lost 10 bases and the J gene lost 2 bases, with 11 bases spanning the gap. CDR3 protein: CATTRDTNEKLFF. DNA of the CDR3: TGTGCCACGACGAGAGATACTAATGAAAAACTGTTTTTT.